This TCR beta chain originates from a study of T cells in women clearing cervical HPV infection (dated by TCRdb to between 2017 and 2018). Study-wide context: Cases were under 30 women with histologically confirmed HPV16-related CIN3 or worse, including a couple of invasive cancers. Cases had a median age of almost 35 years and controls had a median age of approximately 38, with no significant differences in baseline characteristics. The parent cohort enrolled 10,000 to 13,000 women aged 18 or older in Guanacaste, Costa Rica, during about 1993 to 1995 and followed them for approximately seven years. Blood from cases was drawn at the visit where the lesion was first identified, while blood from controls was drawn once the infection was no longer detected. Among cases, blood sampling occurred a median of roughly 160 days after lesion detection, with an interquartile range of about 90 to 200 days. Cases and controls were matched on year of sample collection and on age within five years. The exploratory proof-of-principle case-control study was nested within the Guanacaste HPV Natural History Study in Costa Rica and compared TCR repertoires across cervical HPV16 outcomes. Since HLA typing was available for only a few women, HLA type could not be ruled out as a confounder. The approximately 25 controls were women who cleared a single incident HPV16 infection within 12 months without developing precancer or cancer. Quality controls consisted of five blinded duplicates per group, for a total of some 60 samples made up of some 50 participants and ten or so replicates.

The CDR3 spans 11 residues, from the cysteine through the phenylalanine. Only the CDR3 bases that were read are kept: 24 of them, in frame from base 1. Reading the germline V gene gives CDR1 MNHNS and CDR2 SASEGT. TCR beta CDR3 regions were amplified by multiplex PCR from an average of roughly 1,200 ng genomic DNA per sample using the immunoSEQ assay. Primer bias was corrected in the assay by using a complete synthetic TCR repertoire to establish an amplification baseline. Amplicons were sequenced on the Illumina platform. The authors' analysis ran thus. Sequences were error-corrected by clustering with frequency ratios and a modified nearest-neighbor algorithm and were then analyzed in the immunoSEQ Analyzer with IMGT gene definitions. At each rarefaction depth, TCR richness and evenness were averaged across 20 rarefaction repeats, and samples with fewer sequences than that depth were excluded. Wilcoxon rank sum tests with FDR correction were used to compare relative abundances of V, D and J genes between the groups. Blinded duplicates gave an intraclass correlation of around 95% for TCR richness and an average of about 76% across some 62 gene segments. Imported from immuneACCESS, the table was reduced by TCRdb to in-frame sequences with V and J called. These copies leave out some clones; in studies compared against another copy, an unresolved V gene accounts for under half, and the cause of the remainder is not known. V and J calls and clone size are as listed in that table; D and trimming were resolved from the DNA. The sample's table covers tens of thousands of clones. Approximately 5.6% of the sample comes from the top ten.

Results the study describes overall, beyond this receptor: T-cell numbers per sample were unknown, so richness differences could reflect varying T-cell content rather than repertoire biology. Lower TRBV6-7 relative abundance was observed in cases than in controls (around 0.1% versus 0.15%; Bonferroni P = 0.0008). By combining richness with V gene abundances, random forest classifiers separated cases from controls with an estimated AUC of under 0.85. Significantly higher TCR repertoire richness was observed in CIN3+ cases than in controls across sequencing depths, whereas no difference in evenness was found. Whether associations preceded infection or resulted from infection could not be shown with the cross-sectional design, and effector/memory subsets and HPV-specific T cells were not isolated.

As concerns this clone: Its target antigen remains unknown. The read terminates 3 residues before the CDR3 end, so the remaining end is supplied by the germline J gene.

Every participant had a single incident cervical HPV16 infection, and women with prevalent HPV16 infections were excluded. Cervical HPV DNA was detected with MY09/MY11 PCR, and genotyping was done with dot-blot hybridization. Approximately 15 mL of heparinized blood were centrifuged, and the buffy coat was split into aliquots, frozen at -30 degrees C, and then kept at -80 degrees C. QIAGEN kits were used to extract genomic DNA from the buffy coat specimens. The rearranged chain carries TRBV6-1 and TRBJ1-6; TRBD1 might be the D gene, on 5 matching bases. Sequenced: blood buffy coat. This clonotype was obtained from a woman aged 18-70 years with a cervical HPV16 infection that either progressed to CIN3+ or cleared (not recorded which). The CDR3 reads as follows: CASSEVGALHF. The sequenced part of the CDR3 DNA is TGTGCCAGCAGTGAAGTAGGGGCC.